Detailed here is one T cell receptor (beta chain). Germline-derived CDR1 and CDR2 are SSHAT and FNYEAQ (reference sequence). There are 14 residues in the CDR3. V was trimmed by 5 bases and J by 4 bases, leaving 14 bases between them. Using immunoSEQ multiplex PCR, the repertoire was profiled, and TCRdb retains in-frame clones only, with some absent. Of 100,000 or so clones listed, approximately 89% are singletons. This record comes from a study of OX40 agonist ivuxolimab in advanced cancers. The TCR originated in an adult with an advanced solid tumor such as melanoma, head and neck, liver or kidney cancer. This chain connects TRBV7-7 to TRBJ2-5, with a possible D match to TRBD2 (5 bases). The source material was CD4+ or CD8+ T cells sorted from blood, sampled in a trial of the OX40 agonist ivuxolimab. The CDR3 DNA reads TGTGCCAGCAGCCCATTAGGACTGGGAGAGACCCAGTACTTC. It is translated as CASSPLGLGETQYF.